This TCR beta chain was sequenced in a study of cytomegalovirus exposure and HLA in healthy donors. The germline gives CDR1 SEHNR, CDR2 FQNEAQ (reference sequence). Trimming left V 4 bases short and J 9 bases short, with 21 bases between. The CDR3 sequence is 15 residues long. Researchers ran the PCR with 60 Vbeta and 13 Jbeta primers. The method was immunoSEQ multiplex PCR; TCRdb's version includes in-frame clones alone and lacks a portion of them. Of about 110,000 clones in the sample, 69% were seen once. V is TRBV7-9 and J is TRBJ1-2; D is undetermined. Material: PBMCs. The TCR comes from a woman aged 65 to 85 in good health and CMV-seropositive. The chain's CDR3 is CASSSSSTLRDRYTF. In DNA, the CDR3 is TGTGCCAGCAGCTCCTCATCGACACTTAGAGATCGCTACACCTTC. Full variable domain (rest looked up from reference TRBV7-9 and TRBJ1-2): DTGVSQNPRHKITKRGQNVTFRCDPISEHNRLYWYRQTLGQGPEFLTYFQNEAQLEKSRLLSDRFSAERPKGSFSTLEIQRTEQGDSAMYLCASSSSSTLRDRYTFGSGTRLTVV.